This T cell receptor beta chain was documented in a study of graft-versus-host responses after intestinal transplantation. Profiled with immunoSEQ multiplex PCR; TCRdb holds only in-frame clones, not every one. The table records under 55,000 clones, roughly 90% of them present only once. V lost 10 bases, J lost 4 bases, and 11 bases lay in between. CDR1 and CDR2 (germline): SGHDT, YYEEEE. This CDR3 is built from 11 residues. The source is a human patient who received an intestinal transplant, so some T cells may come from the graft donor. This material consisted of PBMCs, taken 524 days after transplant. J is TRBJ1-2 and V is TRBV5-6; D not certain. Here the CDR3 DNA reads TGTGCCTCAGCCAAGCTCTATGGCTACACCTTC. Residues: CASAKLYGYTF.